The TCR beta chain described here comes from a study of beta chain features in type 1 diabetes. Expressed TCRB transcripts were sequenced because the isolated RNA had all been reverse transcribed beforehand. Some clones are missing from TCRdb's copy, which holds only in-frame ones; the method was immunoSEQ multiplex PCR. Among a few hundred thousand clones listed, around 12% were seen once. The germline V and J ends were trimmed by 2 bases and 6 bases, with 16 bases remaining between them. Germline V gives CDR1 LGHNA, CDR2 YSLEER. This CDR3 region has 16 residues. CD45RO/CCR7/CD25/CD127/CD95/CD27 staining was used to isolate CD4+ naive, central memory, regulatory and stem cell-like memory cells by sorting.

Sequences were obtained from naive CD4+ T cells from blood. The V gene is TRBV4-3, the J gene TRBJ2-2, with a weak D call TRBD2 (6 bases). The sequence came from a man aged 18-30 years in good health. CDR3 sequence reads: CASSQSPSTRAGELFF. The CDR3 bases are TGCGCCAGCAGCCAATCCCCCTCGACTAGGGCCGGGGAGCTGTTTTTT.